This TCR beta chain was sequenced in a study of T cell repertoires in cytomegalovirus infection. Study overall: Evidence of both CMV infection and a matching HLA type came from public TCR beta signatures.

Overall study findings and caveats: Across the ex vivo response, the dominant clonotypes were HLA-C-restricted CMV-specific TCR beta clonotypes.

TCRdb reprocessed the reads via MiXCR and lists one record per CDR3 protein. This table has approximately 470,000 distinct CDR3 sequences, about 42% appearing once. This clonotype occurred once. Antigen: not known. Deletions cut 6 bases from V and 9 bases from J, with 17 bases between. The CDR3 runs 13 residues. Germline V gene lookup returns CDR1 LNHDA and CDR2 SQIVND (reference sequence). This sequence joins TRBV19 and TRBJ1-1; D may be TRBD1 (6 bases). Material: cultured PBMCs, obtained from culture after CMV antigen stimulation. This sequence was found in a human donor in good health (CMV status not recorded). Some clones in this sample may be carry-over from other donors' samples. This CDR3 is CASRAWGAAKAFF. The CDR3 nucleotides are TGTGCCAGTAGGGCATGGGGGGCCGCAAAAGCTTTCTTT.